Sequencing of this T cell receptor (beta chain) was carried out in a study of blood T cell repertoires in COVID-19. Only in-frame clones appear in the TCRdb table, and some are missing; sequencing was by immunoSEQ multiplex PCR. The sample shows 150,000 to 200,000 clones, around 90% of them seen only once. Per the germline V gene, CDR1 is SNHLY and CDR2 is FYNNEI. The CDR3 consists of 14 residues. With 4 bases removed from V and 3 bases from J, the gap between germline ends came to 9 bases. The chain combines TRBV2 with TRBJ2-2; D uncertain. Sample: peripheral blood. The TCR originated in a man between 18 and 35 years old with COVID-19, enrolled during active disease. The CDR3 sequence is CASSGRSYTGELFF. The CDR3 DNA reads as TGTGCCAGCAGTGGGCGGAGCTACACCGGGGAGCTGTTTTTT.